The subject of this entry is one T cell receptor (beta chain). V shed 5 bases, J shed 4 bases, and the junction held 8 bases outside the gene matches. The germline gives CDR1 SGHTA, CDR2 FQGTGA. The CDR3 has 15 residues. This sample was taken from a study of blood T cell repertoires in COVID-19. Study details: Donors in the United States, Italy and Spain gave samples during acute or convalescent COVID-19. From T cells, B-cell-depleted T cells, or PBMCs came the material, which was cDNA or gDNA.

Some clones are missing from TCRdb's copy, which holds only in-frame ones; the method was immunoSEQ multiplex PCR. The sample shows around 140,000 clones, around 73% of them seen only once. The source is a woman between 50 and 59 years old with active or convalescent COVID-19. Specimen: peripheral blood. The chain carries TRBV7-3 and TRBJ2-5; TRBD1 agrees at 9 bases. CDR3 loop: CASSQTGGAGETQYF. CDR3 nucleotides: TGTGCCAGCAGCCAAACAGGGGGCGCCGGAGAGACCCAGTACTTC.